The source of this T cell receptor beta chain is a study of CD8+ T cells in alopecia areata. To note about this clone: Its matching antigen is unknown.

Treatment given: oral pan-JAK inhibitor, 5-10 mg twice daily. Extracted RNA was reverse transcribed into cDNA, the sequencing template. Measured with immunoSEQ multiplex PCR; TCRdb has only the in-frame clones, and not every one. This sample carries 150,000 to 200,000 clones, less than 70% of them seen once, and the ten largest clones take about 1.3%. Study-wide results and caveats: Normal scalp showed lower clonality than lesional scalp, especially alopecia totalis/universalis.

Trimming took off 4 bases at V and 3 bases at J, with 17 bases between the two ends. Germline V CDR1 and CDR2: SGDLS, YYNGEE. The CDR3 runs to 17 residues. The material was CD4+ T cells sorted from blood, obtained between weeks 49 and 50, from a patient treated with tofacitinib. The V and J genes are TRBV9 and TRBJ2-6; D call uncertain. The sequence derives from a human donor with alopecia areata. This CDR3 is CASSRTTRTVGANVLTF. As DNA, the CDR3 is TGTGCCAGCAGCCGAACCACAAGAACGGTTGGGGCCAACGTCCTGACTTTC.